One sample yielded the 28 T cell receptor beta chains listed below, sequenced in a study of OX40 agonist ivuxolimab in advanced cancers. Data came from immunoSEQ multiplex PCR; TCRdb stores just in-frame clones and leaves some out. Of 100,000 or so clones in the sample, approximately 89% were seen once. The input for sequencing was CD4+ or CD8+ T cells sorted from blood, taken in a trial of the OX40 agonist ivuxolimab. Source of these receptors: an adult with an advanced solid tumor such as melanoma, head and neck, liver or kidney cancer.

The chain uses TRBV5-1 and TRBJ1-1; D not certain. The CDR3 has 14 amino acids. Germline V gene sequence: CDR1 SGHRS, CDR2 YFSETQ. V was clipped by 2 bases and J by 8 bases, with 16 bases between them. The CDR3 coding sequence is TGCGCCAGCAGCTTCGAAATAGGTTCGGCCGAAGCTTTCTTT. Its protein is CASSFEIGSAEAFF.

This rearrangement joins TRBV11-3 to TRBJ2-2; D unresolved. V lost 2 bases, J lost 7 bases, and 5 bases lay in between. CDR1 and CDR2 from the germline V gene are SGHNT and YENEEA. The CDR3 loop spans 12 amino acids. The CDR3 sequence is CASSLRGGELFF. The CDR3 DNA sequence: TGTGCCAGCAGCTTACGAGGCGGGGAGCTGTTTTTT. The whole variable domain, filled in from reference TRBV11-3 and TRBJ2-2, reads EAGVVQSPRYKIIEKKQPVAFWCNPISGHNTLYWYLQNLGQGPELLIRYENEEAVDDSQLPKDRFSAERLKGVDSTLKIQPAELGDSAVYLCASSLRGGELFFGEGSRLTVL.

CDR3 in DNA: TGTGCCATAGGACAGGAACGCAATCAGCCCCAGCATTTT. It specifies CAIGQERNQPQHF. The V gene is TRBV15, the J gene TRBJ1-5; 7 bases are shared with TRBD1. V gave up 10 bases and J gave up 2 bases; unmatched junction bases: 5. This CDR3 has 13 amino acids. Looked up from germline, CDR1 is LNHNV and CDR2 is YYDKDF (reference sequence).

The chain has TRBV5-1 and TRBJ1-2; 11 bases fit TRBD1. Germline loops: CDR1 SGHRS, CDR2 YFSETQ. The CDR3 length is 18 residues. V lost 0 bases and J lost 3; bases outside the gene matches: 10. CDR3 in amino acids: CASSLEGSGTGGDYGYTF. The CDR3 region has the DNA TGCGCCAGCAGCTTGGAGGGGTCCGGGACAGGGGGAGACTATGGCTACACCTTC.

The chain uses TRBV30 and TRBJ2-3, with D perhaps TRBD1 (5 bases). Germline V gene data show CDR1 as GTSNPN and CDR2 as SVGIG (reference sequence). The CDR3 has 13 residues. Trimming left V 0 bases short and J 5 bases short, with 9 bases between. This CDR3 is CAWSVVRGDTQYF. CDR3 DNA: TGTGCCTGGAGTGTGGTAAGGGGAGATACGCAGTATTTT.

This chain connects TRBV27 to TRBJ2-7; 12 bases agree with TRBD1. Per the germline V gene, CDR1 is MNHEY and CDR2 is SMNVEV (reference sequence). The J segment lost 5 bases and the V segment lost 2 bases, leaving 10 bases of the junction unmatched. The CDR3 extends over 17 amino acids. The DNA of the CDR3 is TGTGCCAGCAGTTTACAGACCGGGACAGGGGGCGCAAACGAGCAGTACTTC. Residues: CASSLQTGTGGANEQYF.

This chain links TRBV9 with TRBJ2-1; 10 nucleotides align to TRBD2. In germline, CDR1 is SGDLS, CDR2 YYNGEE. The CDR3 is made up of 15 amino acids. Trimming cost V 4 bases and J 11 bases; bases outside gene matches: 12. This chain's CDR3 is CASSSGAGGTEKQFF. In DNA form, the CDR3 reads TGTGCCAGCAGCTCCGGAGCGGGAGGGACGGAGAAGCAGTTCTTC.

The rearrangement links TRBV2 to TRBJ1-3, with D tentatively TRBD1 (6 bases). V was clipped by 2 bases and J by 4 bases, with 9 bases between them. The CDR3 is 14 residues long. Germline-derived CDR1 and CDR2 are SNHLY and FYNNEI. In nucleotides, the CDR3 is TGTGCCAGCAGTGAACAGGGGAGAGGAAACACCATATATTTT. This sequence encodes CASSEQGRGNTIYF. The full variable domain, completed using reference TRBV2 and TRBJ1-3, is EPEVTQTPSHQVTQMGQEVILRCVPISNHLYFYWYRQILGQKVEFLVSFYNNEISEKSEIFDDQFSVERPDGSNFTLKIRSTKLEDSAMYFCASSEQGRGNTIYFGEGSWLTVV.

This chain joins TRBV5-1 and TRBJ2-1, with 7 bases identical to TRBD1. Germline CDR1 SGHRS, CDR2 YFSETQ. The CDR3 runs to 13 residues. V was clipped by 4 bases and J by 7 bases; unmatched bases: 5. In DNA, the CDR3 is TGCGCCAGCAGCCCACCGGGACAGAATGAGCAGTTCTTC. It translates to CASSPPGQNEQFF.

The chain has TRBV28 and TRBJ1-1; TRBD1 might be the D (5 bases). Germline V gene sequence: CDR1 MDHEN, CDR2 SYDVKM. CDR3 size: 14 residues. Trimming removed 3 bases from V and 12 bases from J, with 20 bases in between. The CDR3 spells CASSFVVDKLYPFF. The CDR3 DNA is TGTGCCAGCAGTTTTGTGGTGGACAAACTGTACCCTTTCTTT. The variable domain in full, with the rest retrieved from reference TRBV28 and TRBJ1-1, is DVKVTQSSRYLVKRTGEKVFLECVQDMDHENMFWYRQDPGLGLRLIYFSYDVKMKEKGDIPEGYSVSREKKERFSLILESASTNQTSMYLCASSFVVDKLYPFFGQGTRLTVV.

In its sample, this clone was seen once. The chain is built from TRBV19 and TRBJ2-3; tentative D call: TRBD2 (7 bases). CDR3 length equals 15 residues. The V end was cut by 8 bases, the J end by 2 bases, with 17 bases between. The germline V gene has CDR1 LNHDA and CDR2 SQIVND (reference sequence). CDR3 bases: TGTGCCAGTCTACGAAGGGGGGGGACCACAGATACGCAGTATTTT. Protein product: CASLRRGGTTDTQYF.

The chain links TRBV6-1 to TRBJ1-1; D is undetermined. This CDR3 is built from 15 residues. Trimming took 5 bases from V and 4 from J, leaving 17 bases between them. Germline CDR1 is MNHNS and CDR2 is SASEGT. The CDR3 spells CASSTPALGSTEAFF. CDR3 in DNA: TGTGCCAGCAGTACCCCGGCGTTGGGGTCCACTGAAGCTTTCTTT.

This chain uses TRBV29-1 with TRBJ1-5; perhaps TRBD1 as D (5 bases). V lost 2 bases, J lost 1 base, and 12 bases lay in between. The CDR3 is 15 residues long. Germline CDR1 SQVTM, CDR2 ANQGSEA. CDR3 loop: CSVEFGGGSNQPQHF. The DNA of the CDR3 is TGCAGCGTTGAATTTGGTGGGGGGAGCAATCAGCCCCAGCATTTT. Based on the CDR3 plus reference TRBV29-1 and TRBJ1-5, the full variable domain is SAVISQKPSRDICQRGTSLTIQCQVDSQVTMMFWYRQQPGQSLTLIATANQGSEATYESGFVIDKFPISRPNLTFSTLTVSNMSPEDSSIYLCSVEFGGGSNQPQHFGDGTRLSIL.

The chain carries TRBV30 and TRBJ2-3, with D unclear. V was clipped by 4 bases and J by 2 bases, with 7 bases between them. The CDR3 consists of 12 residues. CDR1 is GTSNPN, CDR2 SVGIG, per germline (reference sequence). The CDR3 DNA reads TGTGCCTGGACTCAGAACACAGATACGCAGTATTTT. Translating it yields CAWTQNTDTQYF.

In the case of this clone: This sample also contains other DNA sequences that code for the same CDR3. V usage is TRBV20-1 and J usage is TRBJ2-5; D gene uncertain. The CDR3 has 10 residues. Trimming stripped 7 bases from V and 4 bases from J, with 7 bases between. The germline V gene has CDR1 DFQATT and CDR2 SNEGSKA (reference sequence). CDR3 sequence reads: CSVPSETQYF. The CDR3 nucleotides read TGCAGTGTCCCTTCAGAGACCCAGTACTTC.

This clone has only one observation. The V gene is TRBV30, the J gene TRBJ2-2, with D hard to call. This CDR3 has 13 residues. The V gene's germline CDR1 is GTSNPN and CDR2 SVGIG (reference sequence). The V gene lost 0 bases and the J gene lost 4 bases, with 6 bases spanning the gap. The CDR3: CAWSVLGTGELFF. The CDR3 coding sequence is TGTGCCTGGAGTGTACTTGGCACCGGGGAGCTGTTTTTT.

J is TRBJ2-1 and V is TRBV19; 14 positions agree with TRBD2. Looked up from germline, CDR1 is LNHDA and CDR2 is SQIVND (reference sequence). After removal of 3 bases from V and 7 bases from J, the junction contained 8 bases not matched to a gene. This CDR3 has 17 residues. The CDR3 loop reads CASSMVLGLAGVNEQFF. The CDR3 bases are TGTGCCAGTAGTATGGTCCTGGGACTAGCGGGAGTTAATGAGCAGTTCTTC.

The chain couples TRBV6-5 to TRBJ2-7, with 7 positions matching TRBD1. CDR1 is MNHEY and CDR2 is SVGAGI in the germline V gene. Trimming cost V 0 bases and J 5 bases; bases outside gene matches: 7. The CDR3 has 15 amino acids. CDR3 coding DNA: TGTGCCAGCAGTTACTCGACAGGGTCTCGGGACGAGCAGTACTTC. It specifies CASSYSTGSRDEQYF.

V and J are TRBV5-4 and TRBJ2-7, with 9 bases identical to TRBD2. CDR1 and CDR2 (germline): SGHNT, YYREEE (reference sequence). V lost 0 bases and J lost 5; bases outside the gene matches: 6. The CDR3 loop spans 15 amino acids. The CDR3 is CASSLGGSGGDEQYF. CDR3 bases: TGTGCCAGCAGCTTGGGTGGTAGCGGGGGAGACGAGCAGTACTTC.

A remark on this clone: The germline gene is not matched at one end of the junction; a read error may be the cause. The V gene is TRBV11-2, the J gene TRBJ2-1, with TRBD2 as a possible D gene (5 bases). The CDR3 has 13 residues. Germline-derived CDR1 and CDR2 are SGHAT and FQNNGV. CDR3 nucleotide sequence: TGTGCCAGCAGCTTAGGGGGTAGCGCCCCGCCGGTCTTC. Translated: CASSLGGSAPPVF.

The J gene is TRBJ2-1, the V gene TRBV5-1, with 8 bases aligning to TRBD1. The ends lost 2 bases at V and 0 bases at J; junction bases unmatched: 1. Germline CDR1 SGHRS, CDR2 YFSETQ. This CDR3 has 15 amino acids. The CDR3: CASSFGQGSYNEQFF. CDR3 nucleotide sequence: TGCGCCAGCAGCTTCGGACAGGGCTCCTACAATGAGCAGTTCTTC. Full variable domain (outside the CDR3, taken from reference TRBV5-1 and TRBJ2-1): KAGVTQTPRYLIKTRGQQVTLSCSPISGHRSVSWYQQTPGQGLQFLFEYFSETQRNKGNFPGRFSGRQFSNSRSEMNVSTLELGDSALYLCASSFGQGSYNEQFFGPGTRLTVL.

This rearrangement joins TRBV7-3 to TRBJ2-1; the D gene is possibly TRBD2 (5 bases). V was clipped by 4 bases and J by 7 bases, with 14 bases between them. CDR3 size: 14 residues. Germline V CDR1 and CDR2: SGHTA, FQGTGA. Here the CDR3 DNA reads TGTGCCAGCAGCTCGGGATTAACCGCGAATGAGCAGTTCTTC. This translates into CASSSGLTANEQFF.

This clone was observed a handful of times. CDR3 DNA: TGCGCCAGCAGTGTAGTTACAGGTTCTGACTATCAGCCCCAGCATTTT. Its translation: CASSVVTGSDYQPQHF. The chain combines TRBV10-1 with TRBJ1-5; possible D gene TRBD1, 5 bases. This CDR3 has 16 residues. V lost 4 bases, J lost 5 bases, and 18 bases lay in between. Germline CDR1 is WNHNN and CDR2 is SYGVQD (reference sequence).

The rearrangement joins TRBV9 to TRBJ1-3; D gene unclear. Germline lookup yields CDR1 SGDLS and CDR2 YYNGEE. The CDR3 contains 15 residues. V was trimmed by 3 bases and J by 0 bases, leaving 10 bases between them. The CDR3 loop is CASSGEWGSGNTIYF. CDR3 DNA sequence: TGTGCCAGCAGCGGAGAGTGGGGCTCTGGAAACACCATATATTTT.

This clone showed up just a few times. The chain couples TRBV7-8 to TRBJ1-3; tentatively, D is TRBD1 (6 bases). The CDR3 loop spans 15 amino acids. The V gene's germline CDR1 is SGHVS and CDR2 FQNEAQ. V was shortened by 3 bases and J by 4 bases, with 13 bases between the two germline ends. The CDR3 is CASSLGTSPGNTIYF. The CDR3 DNA reads as TGTGCCAGCAGCTTGGGGACAAGCCCGGGAAACACCATATATTTT.

V gene TRBV19 combines with J gene TRBJ1-5; 11 nucleotides agree with TRBD1. Germline CDR1 LNHDA, CDR2 SQIVND (reference sequence). This CDR3 contains 16 residues. The V gene end was trimmed by 6 bases and the J gene end by 3 bases; junction bases not matched to a gene: 7. CDR3 sequence: CASRPKGQGDNQPQHF. CDR3 in DNA: TGTGCCAGTAGACCGAAGGGACAGGGGGACAATCAGCCCCAGCATTTT.

V is TRBV2 and J is TRBJ1-2; D unclear. The CDR3 spans 12 residues. CDR1 and CDR2 from the germline V gene are SNHLY and FYNNEI. The V end was cut by 3 bases, the J end by 0 bases, with 2 bases between. The DNA for the CDR3 is TGTGCCAGCAGTGAGGCTAACTATGGCTACACCTTC. Translated: CASSEANYGYTF.

J is TRBJ2-7 and V is TRBV14; 7 bases line up with TRBD2. Germline assignment: CDR1 SGHDN and CDR2 FVKESK. CDR3 size: 14 residues. The V and J ends lost 0 bases and 2 bases, in that order; junction bases with no gene match: 1. Written as DNA, the CDR3 is TGTGCCAGCAGCCAAGATCTAGCGGCCTACGAGCAGTACTTC. It encodes CASSQDLAAYEQYF.